This T cell receptor (beta chain) comes out of a study of blood T cell repertoires in COVID-19. Study overall: Acute-phase and convalescent COVID-19 samples originated in the United States, Italy and Spain. PBMCs, B-cell-depleted T cells, or T cells provided the cDNA or gDNA that made up the material.

The germline V and J ends were trimmed by 3 bases and 8 bases, with 4 bases remaining between them. The CDR3 runs to 11 residues. The germline V gene encodes CDR1 MDHEN and CDR2 SYDVKM. Seattle patients were enrolled while actively infected and followed longitudinally. How the authors handled the data: Reference gene primer amplification yielded estimated nucleated cell counts. Using immunoSEQ multiplex PCR, the repertoire was profiled, and TCRdb retains in-frame clones only, with some absent. That table gives V, J and clone size, and the DNA gave D and trimming. The sample comprises about 170,000 clones, roughly 80% of which are singletons, and 13% to 15% rests with the top ten. A remark on this clone: Other DNA sequences from this sample encode an identical CDR3 as well.

V usage is TRBV28 and J usage is TRBJ2-2; no clear D gene. This clonotype was obtained from a woman aged 70 to 79 with COVID-19, enrolled during active disease. Sequenced material: peripheral blood. The CDR3 spells CASSFSGELFF. The CDR3 bases are TGTGCCAGCAGTTTCTCTGGGGAGCTGTTTTTT.